Each of the 9 T cell receptor beta chains below was sequenced from the same sample in a study of T cells in Graves' hyperthyroidism and ophthalmopathy. Amplified regions were TCR beta CDR3 sequences from RNA transcripts. The study used the HTBI primer set for a first-round RT-PCR of the TCR CDR3. TCRdb used MiXCR to reprocess the multiplex PCR reads, holding one entry per CDR3 protein. The table shows around 490,000 distinct CDR3 sequences, with 15% to 20% occurring only once. Sequencing was performed on blood. Receptors originate from a man between 40 and 49 years old with Graves' ophthalmopathy.

This clonotype was recorded many times. V is TRBV12-3 or TRBV12-4 and J is TRBJ1-3, with D hard to call. V shed 2 bases and J shed 4 bases, with 12 bases lying between them. CDR3 length: 15 residues. CDR3 bases: TGTGCCAGCAGTTTAACCGCCCAAAGGGGAAACACCATATATTTT. It codes for CASSLTAQRGNTIYF.

This sequence joins TRBV6-1 and TRBJ1-2, with TRBD1 as a possible D gene (6 bases). The CDR3 consists of 15 residues. Trimming took 5 bases from V and 4 from J, leaving 17 bases between them. CDR1 is MNHNS, CDR2 SASEGT, per germline. CDR3 bases: TGTGCCAGCAGTCCCACGGACAGTTTCCTCTATGGCTACACCTTC. Its translation is CASSPTDSFLYGYTF.

This rearrangement joins TRBV7-9 to TRBJ2-3; a weak D match, TRBD2 (6 bases). This CDR3 contains 17 residues. Germline lookup yields CDR1 SEHNR and CDR2 FQNEAQ (reference sequence). Trimming cost V 0 bases and J 0 bases, with 13 bases left between them. CDR3 protein: CASSLASVGTSTDTQYF. The CDR3 DNA reads as TGTGCCAGCAGCTTAGCCTCCGTCGGGACTAGCACAGATACGCAGTATTTT.

The chain is built from TRBV27 and TRBJ2-7; D might be TRBD1 or TRBD2, each matching 5 bases. The CDR3 runs 13 residues. Germline assignment: CDR1 MNHEY and CDR2 SMNVEV (reference sequence). V dropped 6 bases and J dropped 3 bases, with 12 bases sitting between them. CDR3 coding DNA: TGTGCCAGCAGAAGAGGGGCCTTCTACGAGCAGTACTTC. It encodes CASRRGAFYEQYF.

This clonotype was observed a few times. The rearrangement joins TRBV16 to TRBJ1-1; weak D call: TRBD1 (5 bases). There are 15 residues in the CDR3. From germline, CDR1 is KGHSY and CDR2 FQNENV. V gave up 1 base and J gave up 2 bases, with 11 bases separating them. CDR3 DNA: TGTGCCAGCAGCCAATTTGCAGGGAGTAACACTGAAGCTTTCTTT. As protein: CASSQFAGSNTEAFF.

This clonotype occurred a few times. The CDR3 region has the DNA TGTGCCAGCAGTTTGGCCGGGTTTACCCCCTACGAGCAGTACTTC. This codes for CASSLAGFTPYEQYF. This chain connects TRBV12-3 or TRBV12-4 to TRBJ2-7; D unresolved. V lost 3 bases and J 2 bases, leaving 14 bases between the germline ends. This CDR3 is built from 15 residues.

This clonotype was seen ten or more times. At one end, the junction sequence differs from germline, possibly due to a read error. DNA for the CDR3: TGTGCCAGCAAGGAAGGGACTAGCGTCTACACTGAGCAGTTCTTC. It is translated as CASKEGTSVYTEQFF. The gene calls are TRBV3-1 and TRBJ2-1; TRBD2 matches at 10 bases. The CDR3 extends over 15 amino acids. CDR1 is LGHDT and CDR2 is YNNKEL in the germline V gene (reference sequence).

This clonotype was seen many times. The rearrangement uses TRBV24-1 and TRBJ2-7; weak D call: TRBD2 (6 bases). V dropped 10 bases and J dropped 3 bases, with 24 bases sitting between them. From germline, CDR1 is KGHDR and CDR2 SFDVKD. The CDR3 sequence is 16 residues long. The CDR3 sequence: CATWGVTQGSDYEQYF. The CDR3 coding sequence is TGTGCCACTTGGGGGGTCACGCAGGGATCGGACTACGAGCAGTACTTC.

The chain recombines TRBV7-3 with TRBJ1-4, with D unclear. The germline V gene has CDR1 SGHTA and CDR2 FQGTGA. V was pared by 0 bases and J by 13 bases, with 27 bases between. The CDR3 spans 18 residues. In DNA, the CDR3 is TGTGCCAGCAGCTTAACAGAGACTGCAGGAGGCTCGTGTCAGGTACTGTTTTTT. Protein: CASSLTETAGGSCQVLFF.